This T cell receptor (beta chain) appears in the sequencing data of a study of blood T cell repertoires in COVID-19. Across the whole study: Sites in the United States, Italy and Spain provided acute and convalescent COVID-19 samples.

Per the original data handling: Estimation of nucleated cell counts was performed using reference gene primer amplification. Some clones are missing from TCRdb's copy, which holds only in-frame ones; the method was immunoSEQ multiplex PCR. For V, J and clone size, that table is used; D and trimming come from the DNA. Among 150,000 to 200,000 clones listed, roughly 88% were seen once. Looked up from germline, CDR1 is MGHRA and CDR2 is YSYEKL. This CDR3 spans 15 amino acids. Trimming left V 0 bases short and J 5 bases short, with 13 bases between. Cohort 3 recovery required two negative PCRs, clearance, or symptom resolution.

The sample comprised PBMCs or T cells enriched from blood (not recorded which). The clonotype comes from a woman in her 30s who had recovered from COVID-19. The chain links TRBV4-1 to TRBJ1-1, with a possible D match to TRBD1 (6 bases). The CDR3 region has the DNA TGCGCCAGCAGCCAAGATGAGGCAGGGGATACTGAAGCTTTCTTT. This codes for CASSQDEAGDTEAFF.